The 4 T cell receptor beta chains reported below all come from one sample, sequenced in a study of blood T cell repertoires in COVID-19. Here immunoSEQ multiplex PCR was the method, and the copy in TCRdb shows in-frame clones only, minus some. The sample holds 150,000 or so clones, 87% seen once. The sequenced sample consisted of peripheral blood. The receptors originated from a human donor in a cohort sampled during active COVID-19.

The CDR3 nucleotides are TGTGCCAGCAGTTTGCAGGGGAACTATGGCTACACCTTC. It yields the protein CASSLQGNYGYTF. The chain is built from TRBV28 and TRBJ1-2, with D tentatively TRBD1 (6 bases). The germline V gene encodes CDR1 MDHEN and CDR2 SYDVKM. The CDR3 consists of 13 residues. Trimming shortened V by 3 bases and J by 2 bases, and 7 bases separated the two germline ends.

The sample holds a few counts of this clone. The chain recombines TRBV7-9 with TRBJ2-1, with TRBD2 matching over 8 bases. The V gene's germline CDR1 is SEHNR and CDR2 FQNEAQ (reference sequence). The CDR3 totals 12 residues. The trim removed 5 bases at V and 9 bases at J, leaving 3 bases unmatched. The CDR3 DNA follows: TGTGCCAGCAGCCTACTAGCGGTTGAGCAGTTCTTC. Its translation is CASSLLAVEQFF.

This chain joins TRBV2 and TRBJ2-5; possibly TRBD1 for D (5 bases). V lost 10 bases, J lost 4 bases, and 16 bases lay in between. This CDR3 comprises 13 residues. Germline V gives CDR1 SNHLY, CDR2 FYNNEI. DNA for the CDR3: TGTGCCACCCCCCGCAGGGTCGGAGAGACCCAGTACTTC. Amino acid sequence: CATPRRVGETQYF. The full variable domain, in which reference TRBV2 and TRBJ2-5 provide the parts outside the CDR3, is EPEVTQTPSHQVTQMGQEVILRCVPISNHLYFYWYRQILGQKVEFLVSFYNNEISEKSEIFDDQFSVERPDGSNFTLKIRSTKLEDSAMYFCATPRRVGETQYFGPGTRLLVL.

V usage is TRBV4-1 and J usage is TRBJ2-7; D might be TRBD2 (5 bases). Germline V gene sequence: CDR1 MGHRA, CDR2 YSYEKL. V was cut by 4 bases and J by 0 bases, with 16 bases left in between. The CDR3 spans 16 residues. The CDR3 here is CASSPVLGTSSYEQYF. For the CDR3, the DNA is TGCGCCAGCAGCCCGGTATTAGGAACTAGCTCCTACGAGCAGTACTTC.